This TCR beta chain was observed in a study of blood T cell repertoires in COVID-19. About the study: The samples span acute and convalescent COVID-19 from the United States, Italy and Spain. The analysed material was cDNA or gDNA that came from T cells, B-cell-depleted T cells, or PBMCs.

Profiled with immunoSEQ multiplex PCR; TCRdb holds only in-frame clones, not every one. The sample lists approximately 150,000 clones, 87% occurring once. The specimen was peripheral blood. This receptor was taken from a man aged 50-59 years who had recovered from COVID-19.

CDR3 protein: CASSQDHNSGNTIYF. The CDR3 nucleotides read TGCGCCAGCAGCCAAGATCACAACTCTGGAAACACCATATATTTT. This chain joins TRBV4-3 and TRBJ1-3, with unresolved D. The germline gives CDR1 LGHNA, CDR2 YSLEER. The CDR3 contains 15 residues. The V end lost 0 bases, the J end lost 0 bases, and 6 bases lay between the germline ends.